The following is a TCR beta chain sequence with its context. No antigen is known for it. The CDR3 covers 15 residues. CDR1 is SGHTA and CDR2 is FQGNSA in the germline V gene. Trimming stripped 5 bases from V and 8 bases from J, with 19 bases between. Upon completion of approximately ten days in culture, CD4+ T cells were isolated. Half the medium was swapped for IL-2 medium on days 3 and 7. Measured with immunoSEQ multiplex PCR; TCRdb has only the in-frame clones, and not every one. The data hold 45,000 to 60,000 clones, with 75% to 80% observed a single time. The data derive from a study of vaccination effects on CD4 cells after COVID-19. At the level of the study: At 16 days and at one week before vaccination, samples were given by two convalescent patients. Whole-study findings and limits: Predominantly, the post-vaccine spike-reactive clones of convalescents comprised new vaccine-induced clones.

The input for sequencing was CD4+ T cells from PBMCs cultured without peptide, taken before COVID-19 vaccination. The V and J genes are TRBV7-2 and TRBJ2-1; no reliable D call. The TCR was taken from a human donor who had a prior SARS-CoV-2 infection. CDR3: CASSTQPAGDDEQFF. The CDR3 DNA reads TGTGCCAGCAGCACCCAACCAGCCGGAGACGATGAGCAGTTCTTC.